Ten or more counts support the clone carrying this T cell receptor beta chain. What it binds is unknown. The read gets to within 3 residues of the CDR3 end, and the germline J gene fills in the rest. The sample belongs to a study of T cell clonality in common variable immunodeficiency. General study findings and limits: Fewer deletions and N-nucleotide insertions were reportedly seen in common variable immunodeficiency TCR beta sequences. T cell subpopulation sequencing would be needed to explain CVID clonality.

This CDR3 is 15 amino acids long. The ends lost 4 bases at V and 1 base at J; junction bases unmatched: 6. Germline V gene sequence: CDR1 SGHRS, CDR2 YFSETQ. Heparinized whole blood, roughly 5 to 9 ml, came from each donor. Libraries were prepared by immunoSEQ multiplex PCR; TCRdb keeps only in-frame clonotypes and omits some of them. Recorded here are around 45,000 clones, with no singletons, and the ten leading clones hold roughly 0.66%. The TCR comes from a person aged 18 to 70 in good health. The chain links TRBV5-1 to TRBJ1-2; 8 nucleotides line up with TRBD1. Sequenced input: peripheral blood mononuclear cells. CDR3 bases read: TGCGCCAGCAGCGTAGAGACAGGGGTTAACTATGGC. It translates to CASSVETGVNYG. The entire CDR3 sequence reads CASSVETGVNYGYTF.